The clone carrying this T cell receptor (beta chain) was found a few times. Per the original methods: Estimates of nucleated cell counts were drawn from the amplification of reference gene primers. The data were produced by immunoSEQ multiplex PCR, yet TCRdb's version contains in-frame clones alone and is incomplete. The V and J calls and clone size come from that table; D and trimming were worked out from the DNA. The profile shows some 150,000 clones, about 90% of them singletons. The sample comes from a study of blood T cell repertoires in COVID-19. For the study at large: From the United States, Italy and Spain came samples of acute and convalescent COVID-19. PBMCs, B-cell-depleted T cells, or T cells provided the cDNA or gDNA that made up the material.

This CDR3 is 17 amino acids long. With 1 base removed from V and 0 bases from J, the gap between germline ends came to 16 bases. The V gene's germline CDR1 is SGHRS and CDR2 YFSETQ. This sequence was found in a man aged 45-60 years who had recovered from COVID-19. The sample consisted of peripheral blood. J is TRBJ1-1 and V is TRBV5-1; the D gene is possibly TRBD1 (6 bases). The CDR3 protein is CASSLRTAEKLNTEAFF. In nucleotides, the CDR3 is TGCGCCAGCAGCTTGAGGACAGCCGAGAAATTGAACACTGAAGCTTTCTTT.